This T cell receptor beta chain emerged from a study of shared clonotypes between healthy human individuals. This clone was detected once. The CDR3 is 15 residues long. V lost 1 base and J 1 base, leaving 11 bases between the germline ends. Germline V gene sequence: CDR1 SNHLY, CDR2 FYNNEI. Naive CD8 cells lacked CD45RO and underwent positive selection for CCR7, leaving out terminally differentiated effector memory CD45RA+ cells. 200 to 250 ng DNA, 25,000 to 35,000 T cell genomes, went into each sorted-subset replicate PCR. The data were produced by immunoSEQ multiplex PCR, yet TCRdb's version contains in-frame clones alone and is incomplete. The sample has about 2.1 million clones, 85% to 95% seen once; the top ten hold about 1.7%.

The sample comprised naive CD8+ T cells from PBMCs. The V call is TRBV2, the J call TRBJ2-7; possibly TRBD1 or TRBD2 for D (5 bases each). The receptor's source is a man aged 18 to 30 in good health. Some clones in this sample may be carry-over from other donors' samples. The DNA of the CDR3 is TGTGCCAGCAGTGAAGGTGAGGGGCTTTCCTACGAGCAGTACTTC. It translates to CASSEGEGLSYEQYF.